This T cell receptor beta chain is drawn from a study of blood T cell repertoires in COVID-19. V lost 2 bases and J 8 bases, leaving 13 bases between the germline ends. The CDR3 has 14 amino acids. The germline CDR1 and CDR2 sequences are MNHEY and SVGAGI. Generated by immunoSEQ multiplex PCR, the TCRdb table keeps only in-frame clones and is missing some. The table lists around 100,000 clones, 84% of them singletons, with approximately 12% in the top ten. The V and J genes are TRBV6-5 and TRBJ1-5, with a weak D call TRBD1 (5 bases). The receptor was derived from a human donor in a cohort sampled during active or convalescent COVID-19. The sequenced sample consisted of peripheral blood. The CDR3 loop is CASSYGFEGEPQHF. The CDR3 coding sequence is TGTGCCAGCAGTTACGGTTTTGAAGGGGAGCCCCAGCATTTT.